Detailed here is one T cell receptor beta chain. The CDR3 sequence is 13 residues long. Trimming cost V 5 bases and J 2 bases; bases outside gene matches: 1. Germline loops: CDR1 KGHDR, CDR2 SFDVKD. The record originates from a study of blood T cell repertoires in COVID-19. Using immunoSEQ multiplex PCR, the repertoire was profiled, and TCRdb retains in-frame clones only, with some absent. The repertoire holds over 50,000 clones, with about nine tenths as singletons. The clonotype originates from a man between 50 and 59 years old with active COVID-19. Sequencing used peripheral blood. The chain recombines TRBV24-1 with TRBJ2-5; 7 bases fit TRBD2. The CDR3 sequence: CATSVGGQETQYF. In nucleotides, the CDR3 is TGTGCCACCAGTGTCGGGGGGCAAGAGACCCAGTACTTC.